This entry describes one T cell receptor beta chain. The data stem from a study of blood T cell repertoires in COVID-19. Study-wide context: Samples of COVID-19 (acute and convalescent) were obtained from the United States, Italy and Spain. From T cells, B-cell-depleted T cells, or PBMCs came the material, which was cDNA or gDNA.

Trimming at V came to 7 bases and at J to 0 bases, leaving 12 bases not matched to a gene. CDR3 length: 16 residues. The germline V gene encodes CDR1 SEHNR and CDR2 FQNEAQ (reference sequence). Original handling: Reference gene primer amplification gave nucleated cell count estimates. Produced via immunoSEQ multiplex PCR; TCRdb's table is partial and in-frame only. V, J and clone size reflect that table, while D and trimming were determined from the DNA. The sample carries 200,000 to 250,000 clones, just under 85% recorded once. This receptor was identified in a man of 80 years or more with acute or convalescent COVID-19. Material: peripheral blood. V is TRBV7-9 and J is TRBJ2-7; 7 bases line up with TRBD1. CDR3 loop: CASTPSGQARSYEQYF. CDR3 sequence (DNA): TGTGCCAGCACCCCAAGCGGACAGGCACGCTCCTACGAGCAGTACTTC.